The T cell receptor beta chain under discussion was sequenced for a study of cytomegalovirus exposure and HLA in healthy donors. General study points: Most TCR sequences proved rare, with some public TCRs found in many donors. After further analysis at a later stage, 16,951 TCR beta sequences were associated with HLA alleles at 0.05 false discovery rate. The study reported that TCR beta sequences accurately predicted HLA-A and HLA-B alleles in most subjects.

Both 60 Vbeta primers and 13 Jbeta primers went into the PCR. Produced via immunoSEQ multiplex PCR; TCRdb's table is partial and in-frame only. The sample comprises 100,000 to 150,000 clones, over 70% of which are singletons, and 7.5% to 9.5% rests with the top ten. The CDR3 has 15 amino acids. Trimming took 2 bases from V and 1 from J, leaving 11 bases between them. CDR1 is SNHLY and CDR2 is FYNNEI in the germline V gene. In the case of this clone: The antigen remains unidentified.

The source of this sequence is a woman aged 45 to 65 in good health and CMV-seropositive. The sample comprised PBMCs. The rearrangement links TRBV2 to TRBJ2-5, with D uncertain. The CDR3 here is CASSEFGTAQETQYF. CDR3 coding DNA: TGTGCCAGCAGTGAATTTGGAACAGCCCAAGAGACCCAGTACTTC.